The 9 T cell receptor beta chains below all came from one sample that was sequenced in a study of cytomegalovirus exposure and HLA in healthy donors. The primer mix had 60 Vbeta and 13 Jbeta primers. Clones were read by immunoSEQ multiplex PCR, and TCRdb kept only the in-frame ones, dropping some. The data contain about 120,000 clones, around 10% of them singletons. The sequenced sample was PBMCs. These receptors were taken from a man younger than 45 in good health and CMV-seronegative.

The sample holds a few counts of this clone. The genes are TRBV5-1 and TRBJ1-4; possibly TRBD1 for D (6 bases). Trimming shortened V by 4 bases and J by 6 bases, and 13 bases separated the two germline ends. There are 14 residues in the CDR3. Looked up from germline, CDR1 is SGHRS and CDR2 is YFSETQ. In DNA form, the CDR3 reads TGCGCCAGCAGCCCCGGGACACTATATGAAAAACTGTTTTTT. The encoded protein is CASSPGTLYEKLFF.

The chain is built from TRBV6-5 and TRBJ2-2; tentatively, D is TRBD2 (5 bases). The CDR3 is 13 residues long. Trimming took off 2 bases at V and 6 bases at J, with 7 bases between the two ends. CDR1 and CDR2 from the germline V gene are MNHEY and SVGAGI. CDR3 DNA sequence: TGTGCCAGCAGTTACCGGGGTCCCGGGGAGCTGTTTTTT. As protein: CASSYRGPGELFF.

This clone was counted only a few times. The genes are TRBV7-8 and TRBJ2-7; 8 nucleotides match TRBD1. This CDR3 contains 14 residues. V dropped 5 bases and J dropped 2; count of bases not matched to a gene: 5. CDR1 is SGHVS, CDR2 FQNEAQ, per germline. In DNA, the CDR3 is TGTGCCAGCAGCAGAGGACAGGGTCCCTACGAGCAGTACTTC. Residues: CASSRGQGPYEQYF.

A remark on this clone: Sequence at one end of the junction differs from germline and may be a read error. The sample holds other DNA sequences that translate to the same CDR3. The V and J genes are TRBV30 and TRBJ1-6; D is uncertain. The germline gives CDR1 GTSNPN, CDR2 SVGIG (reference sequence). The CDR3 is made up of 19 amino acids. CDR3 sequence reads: CAGSQEEWRAAVYNSPLHF. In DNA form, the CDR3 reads TGTGCCGGGAGCCAGGAGGAATGGCGGGCGGCGGTATATAATTCACCCCTCCACTTT.

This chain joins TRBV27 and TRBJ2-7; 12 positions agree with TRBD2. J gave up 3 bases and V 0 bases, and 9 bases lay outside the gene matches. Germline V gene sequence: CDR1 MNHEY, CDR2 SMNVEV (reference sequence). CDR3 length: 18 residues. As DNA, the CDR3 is TGTGCCAGCAGTTTATCGTCTCTAGCGGGAGGGCTAAACTACGAGCAGTACTTC. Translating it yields CASSLSSLAGGLNYEQYF.

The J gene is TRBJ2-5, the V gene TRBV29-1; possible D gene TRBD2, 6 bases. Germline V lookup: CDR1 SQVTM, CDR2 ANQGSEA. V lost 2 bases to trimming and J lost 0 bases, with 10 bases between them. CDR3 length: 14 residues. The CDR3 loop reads CSVEPGLHQETQYF. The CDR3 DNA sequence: TGCAGCGTTGAACCGGGACTCCACCAAGAGACCCAGTACTTC. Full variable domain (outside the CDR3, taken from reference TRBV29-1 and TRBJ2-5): SAVISQKPSRDICQRGTSLTIQCQVDSQVTMMFWYRQQPGQSLTLIATANQGSEATYESGFVIDKFPISRPNLTFSTLTVSNMSPEDSSIYLCSVEPGLHQETQYFGPGTRLLVL.

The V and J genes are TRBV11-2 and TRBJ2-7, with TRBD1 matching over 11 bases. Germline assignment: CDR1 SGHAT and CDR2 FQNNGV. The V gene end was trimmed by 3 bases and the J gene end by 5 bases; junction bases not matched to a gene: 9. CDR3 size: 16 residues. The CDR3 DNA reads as TGTGCCAGCAGCTTCCAAGGGACAGGGGGTTGGAACGAGCAGTACTTC. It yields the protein CASSFQGTGGWNEQYF.

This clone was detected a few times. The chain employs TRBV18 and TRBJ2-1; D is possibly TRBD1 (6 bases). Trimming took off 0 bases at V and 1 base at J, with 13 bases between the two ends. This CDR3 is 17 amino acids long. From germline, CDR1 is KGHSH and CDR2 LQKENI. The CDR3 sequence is CASSPPFWTESYNEQFF. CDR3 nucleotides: TGTGCCAGCTCACCACCGTTTTGGACAGAATCCTACAATGAGCAGTTCTTC.

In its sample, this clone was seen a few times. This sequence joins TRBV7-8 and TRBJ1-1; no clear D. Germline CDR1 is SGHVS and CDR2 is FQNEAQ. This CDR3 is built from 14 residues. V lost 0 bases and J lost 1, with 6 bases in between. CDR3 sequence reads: CASSLAGGNTEAFF. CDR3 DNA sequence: TGTGCCAGCAGCTTAGCCGGTGGGAACACTGAAGCTTTCTTT.